This TCR beta chain comes out of a study of T-cell reconstitution after alpha-beta-depleted transplantation in children (dated by TCRdb to the mid-2010s). About the full investigation: Using TCR repertoire profiling, the study quantitatively followed how T-cell immune reconstitution unfolded in children after TCRalphabeta/CD19-depleted allogeneic hematopoietic cell transplantation. General study outcomes and caveats: The high TCRbeta diversity at day 60 in some patients was ascribed to recipient T cells and intrathymic progenitors that had survived conditioning. Over the following months the frequencies of hyperexpanded clones went down, and after one year T-cell counts and TCRbeta diversity were mostly credited to newly produced T cells. About two months after transplant, the apparently early recovery of alphabetaT-cell counts reportedly depended on just several hundred clones that had expanded rapidly and came from non-depleted graft cells.

What this sample's treatment or condition label stands for: allogeneic hematopoietic cell transplantation with graft depleted of TCRalphabeta T cells and CD19 B cells. TCRalphabeta/CD19-depleted allogeneic hematopoietic cell grafts were given to the transplant recipients, all of whom were children. About this clonotype itself: Its antigen has not been determined. No much larger clone exists at a distance of one base, and base qualities are not known.

From the cysteine through the phenylalanine, the CDR3 covers 15 amino acids. Only CDR3 DNA is held: 45 bases, read in frame from base 1. From a lookup of the germline V gene, CDR1 and CDR2 are MNHEY and SVGAGI. The germline V end is reduced by 2 bases and the J end by 0 bases; junction bases left unmatched: 2. Library prep was done by PCR. TCRdb lists the instrument as Illumina HiSeq 2500. To normalize quantification of the TCRbeta repertoire, the TCR libraries were built with molecular barcoding that relied on unique molecular identifiers. Using fastp trimming at Q25 and MiXCR clonotype assembly, TCRdb reanalyzed the public sequencing data and kept in-frame beta chains. Each CDR3 protein appears once, grouped with its most common genes and DNA. This sample holds about 490,000 distinct CDR3 sequences; 8% to 11% were observed only once. The ten biggest clones cover approximately 2% of the sample.

This receptor chain uses TRBV6-5 and TRBJ2-3, with TRBD1 matching 7 junction bases. The receptor was isolated from a child aged 2 to 9 with inherited bone marrow failure, due to receive a stem cell transplant. The sample in question was PBMCs, obtained before TCRalphabeta/CD19-depleted stem cell transplant. The sequenced DNA is TGTGCCAGCAGTTACCAACAGGGGAGCACAGATACGCAGTATTTT. Translated, this gives CASSYQQGSTDTQYF.